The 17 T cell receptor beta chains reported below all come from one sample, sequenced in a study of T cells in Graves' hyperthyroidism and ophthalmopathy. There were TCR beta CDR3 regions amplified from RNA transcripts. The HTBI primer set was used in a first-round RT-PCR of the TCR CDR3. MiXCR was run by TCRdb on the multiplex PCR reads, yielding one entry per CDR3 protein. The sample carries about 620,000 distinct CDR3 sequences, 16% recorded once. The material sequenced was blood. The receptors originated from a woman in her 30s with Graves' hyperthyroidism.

CDR3: CAISGDSHEQYF. The CDR3 DNA sequence: TGTGCCATCAGTGGAGACAGTCACGAGCAGTACTTC. The chain links TRBV10-3 to TRBJ2-7; TRBD1 is a possible D gene (5 bases). V was clipped by 4 bases and J by 5 bases, with 9 bases between them. Germline CDR1 is ENHRY and CDR2 is SYGVKD. This CDR3 is built from 12 residues.

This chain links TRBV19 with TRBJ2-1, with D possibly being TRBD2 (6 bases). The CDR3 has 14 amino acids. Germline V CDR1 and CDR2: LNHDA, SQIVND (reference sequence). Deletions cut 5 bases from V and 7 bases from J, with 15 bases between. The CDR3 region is CASSYGSVGNEQFF. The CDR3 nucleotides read TGTGCCAGTAGTTACGGGAGTGTAGGAAATGAGCAGTTCTTC.

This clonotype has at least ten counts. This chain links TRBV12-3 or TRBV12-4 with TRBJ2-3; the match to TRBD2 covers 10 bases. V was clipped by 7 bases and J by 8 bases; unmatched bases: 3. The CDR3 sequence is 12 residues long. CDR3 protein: CASTLAGATQYF. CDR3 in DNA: TGTGCCAGCACCCTAGCGGGAGCTACGCAGTATTTT.

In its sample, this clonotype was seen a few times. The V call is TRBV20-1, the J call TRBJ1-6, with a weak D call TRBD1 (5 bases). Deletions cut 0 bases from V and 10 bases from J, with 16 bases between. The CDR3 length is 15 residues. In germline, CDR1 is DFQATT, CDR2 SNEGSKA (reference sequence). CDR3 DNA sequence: TGCAGTGCTAGAGAGGCGGCGGCAGGGTCCTCACCCCTCCACTTT. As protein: CSAREAAAGSSPLHF.

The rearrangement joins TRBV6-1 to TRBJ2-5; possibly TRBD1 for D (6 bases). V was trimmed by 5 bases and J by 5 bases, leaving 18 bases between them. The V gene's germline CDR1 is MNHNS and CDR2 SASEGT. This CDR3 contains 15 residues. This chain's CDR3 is CASSPQTGTSETQYF. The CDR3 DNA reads TGTGCCAGCAGTCCTCAGACAGGTACCTCGGAGACCCAGTACTTC.

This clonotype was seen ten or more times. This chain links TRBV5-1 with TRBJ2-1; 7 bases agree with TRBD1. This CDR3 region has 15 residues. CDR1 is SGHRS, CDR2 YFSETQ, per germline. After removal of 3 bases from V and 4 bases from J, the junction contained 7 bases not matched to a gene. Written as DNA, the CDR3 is TGCGCCAGCAGCTCCGAGGGACAGACATACAATGAGCAGTTCTTC. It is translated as CASSSEGQTYNEQFF.

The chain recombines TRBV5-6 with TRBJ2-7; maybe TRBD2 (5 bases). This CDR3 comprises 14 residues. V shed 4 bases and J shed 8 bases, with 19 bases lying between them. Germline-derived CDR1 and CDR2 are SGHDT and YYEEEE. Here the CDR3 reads CASSHVRTGWKQYF. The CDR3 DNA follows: TGTGCCAGCAGCCACGTTAGGACGGGATGGAAGCAGTACTTC.

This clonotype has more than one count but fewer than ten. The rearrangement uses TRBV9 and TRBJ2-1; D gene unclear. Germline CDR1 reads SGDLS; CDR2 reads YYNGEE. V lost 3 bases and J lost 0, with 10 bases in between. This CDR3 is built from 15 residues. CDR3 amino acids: CASSGPGSSYNEQFF. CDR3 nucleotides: TGTGCCAGCAGCGGGCCCGGCAGCTCCTACAATGAGCAGTTCTTC. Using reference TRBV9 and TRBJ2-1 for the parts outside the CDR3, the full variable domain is DSGVTQTPKHLITATGQRVTLRCSPRSGDLSVYWYQQSLDQGLQFLIQYYNGEERAKGNILERFSAQQFPDLHSELNLSSLELGDSALYFCASSGPGSSYNEQFFGPGTRLTVL.

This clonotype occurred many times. The CDR3 region is CASSPTSGRADEQFF. CDR3 in DNA: TGTGCCAGCTCACCAACGAGCGGGAGGGCCGATGAGCAGTTCTTC. The gene calls are TRBV18 and TRBJ2-1, with TRBD2 identical over 10 bases. Unmatched junction bases numbered 6, after V lost 2 bases and J lost 8 bases. CDR1 is KGHSH, CDR2 LQKENI, per germline. The CDR3 is 15 amino acids. The full variable domain, rest sourced from reference TRBV18 and TRBJ2-1, is NAGVMQNPRHLVRRRGQEARLRCSPMKGHSHVYWYRQLPEEGLKFMVYLQKENIIDESGMPKERFSAEFPKEGPSILRIQQVVRGDSAAYFCASSPTSGRADEQFFGPGTRLTVL.

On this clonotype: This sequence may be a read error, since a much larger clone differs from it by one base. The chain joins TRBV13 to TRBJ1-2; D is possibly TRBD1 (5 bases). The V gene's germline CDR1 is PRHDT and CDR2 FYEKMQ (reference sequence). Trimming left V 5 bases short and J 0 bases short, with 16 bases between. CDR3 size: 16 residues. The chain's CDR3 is CASSLLSGRANYGYTF. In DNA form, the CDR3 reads TGTGCCAGCAGCCTCCTCAGTGGCAGGGCTAACTATGGCTACACCTTC.

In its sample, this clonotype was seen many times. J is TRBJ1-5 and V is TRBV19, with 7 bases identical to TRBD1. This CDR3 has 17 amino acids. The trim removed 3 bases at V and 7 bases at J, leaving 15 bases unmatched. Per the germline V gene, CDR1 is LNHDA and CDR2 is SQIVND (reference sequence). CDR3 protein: CASSINGRPGGWQPQHF. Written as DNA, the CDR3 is TGTGCCAGTAGTATTAATGGTCGGCCAGGGGGATGGCAGCCCCAGCATTTT.

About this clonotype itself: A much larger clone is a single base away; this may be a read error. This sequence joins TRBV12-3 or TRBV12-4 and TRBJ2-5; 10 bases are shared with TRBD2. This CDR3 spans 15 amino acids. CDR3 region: CARSSRTSGQETQYF. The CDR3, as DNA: TGTGCCAGGAGTTCCCGGACTAGCGGCCAAGAGACCCAGTACTTC.

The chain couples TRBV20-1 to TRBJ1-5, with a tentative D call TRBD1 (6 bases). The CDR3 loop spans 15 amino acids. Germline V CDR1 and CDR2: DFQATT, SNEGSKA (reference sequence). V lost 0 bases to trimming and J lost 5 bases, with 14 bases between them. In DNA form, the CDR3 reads TGCAGTGCTAGAGATCTTTTGGACAGTCATCAGCCCCAGCATTTT. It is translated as CSARDLLDSHQPQHF.

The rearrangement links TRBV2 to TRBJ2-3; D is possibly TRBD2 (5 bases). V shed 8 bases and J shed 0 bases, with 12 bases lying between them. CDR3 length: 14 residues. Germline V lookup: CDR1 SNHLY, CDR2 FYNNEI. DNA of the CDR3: TGTGCCAGCGCCCCTGGACTTAGCACAGATACGCAGTATTTT. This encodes CASAPGLSTDTQYF.

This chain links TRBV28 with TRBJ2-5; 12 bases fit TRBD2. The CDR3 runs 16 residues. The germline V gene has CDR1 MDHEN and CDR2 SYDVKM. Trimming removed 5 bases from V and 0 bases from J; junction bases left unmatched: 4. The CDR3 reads CASSALAGGYQETQYF. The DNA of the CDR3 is TGTGCCAGCAGTGCCCTAGCGGGGGGGTACCAAGAGACCCAGTACTTC.

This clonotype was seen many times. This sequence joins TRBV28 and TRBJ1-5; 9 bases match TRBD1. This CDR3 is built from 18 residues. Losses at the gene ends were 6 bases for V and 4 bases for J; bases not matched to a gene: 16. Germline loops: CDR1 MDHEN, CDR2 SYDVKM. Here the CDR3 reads CASSRKPGQGRGNQPQHF. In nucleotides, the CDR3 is TGTGCCAGCAGCCGAAAACCTGGACAGGGGCGAGGTAATCAGCCCCAGCATTTT.

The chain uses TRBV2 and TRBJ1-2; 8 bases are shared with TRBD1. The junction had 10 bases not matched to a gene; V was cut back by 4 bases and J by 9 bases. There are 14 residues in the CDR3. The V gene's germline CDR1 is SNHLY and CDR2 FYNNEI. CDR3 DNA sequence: TGTGCCAGCAGTGTTCATGAACAGGGGGTGAGCTACACCTTC. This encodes CASSVHEQGVSYTF.